Each of the 18 T cell receptor beta chains below was sequenced from the same sample in a study of regulatory T cells in long-lasting Graves disease. Arm-PCR of CDR3 regions and iRepertoire HTBI primers were the basis on which TCR beta libraries were built. TCRdb reanalysed the multiplex PCR reads using MiXCR and keeps one entry per CDR3 protein. The data hold about 440,000 distinct CDR3 sequences, with approximately 16% observed a single time. As to time point: newly diagnosed GD, antithyroid drugs for less than 3 months. The TCR library was made from RNA extracted from PBMCs. The sample was also reused in another study, on T cells in Graves' hyperthyroidism and ophthalmopathy.

The source material was peripheral blood mononuclear cells (PBMCs), sampled at new diagnosis, from a patient treated with antithyroid drugs. The receptors shown here come from a woman between 18 and 30 years old with Graves disease.

The genes are TRBV11-2 and TRBJ2-1; 9 nucleotides align to TRBD2. Trimming removed 5 bases from V and 9 bases from J; junction bases left unmatched: 8. The germline gives CDR1 SGHAT, CDR2 FQNNGV. CDR3 length equals 14 residues. CDR3 sequence reads: CASSQRREGGEQFF. CDR3 DNA: TGTGCCAGCAGCCAGAGGCGGGAGGGCGGTGAGCAGTTCTTC.

This clonotype has a handful of counts. V usage is TRBV27 and J usage is TRBJ2-1, with 7 nucleotides matching TRBD2. This CDR3 spans 16 amino acids. V was pared by 4 bases and J by 5 bases, with 11 bases of the junction left unmatched. Germline assignment: CDR1 MNHEY and CDR2 SMNVEV (reference sequence). The CDR3 protein is CASSWTWGEGDNEQFF. The DNA for the CDR3 is TGTGCCAGCAGTTGGACCTGGGGGGAGGGTGACAATGAGCAGTTCTTC.

This clonotype was seen ten or more times. V gene TRBV28 combines with J gene TRBJ2-5, with TRBD1 identical over 8 bases. This CDR3 contains 15 residues. CDR1 is MDHEN, CDR2 SYDVKM, per germline. V was pared by 6 bases and J by 2 bases, with 8 bases of the junction left unmatched. CDR3 bases: TGTGCCAGCAGCCCGGGACAGGTCCAACAAGAGACCCAGTACTTC. Its translation: CASSPGQVQQETQYF.

This clonotype was counted a single time. The chain is built from TRBV7-3 and TRBJ2-2, with 10 bases identical to TRBD2. The CDR3 has 16 amino acids. Losses at the gene ends were 1 base for V and 5 bases for J; bases not matched to a gene: 4. Germline V gives CDR1 SGHTA, CDR2 FQGTGA. The CDR3 here is CASSLSGSGRTGELFF. The CDR3 DNA is TGTGCCAGCAGCTTAAGTGGTAGCGGGAGGACCGGGGAGCTGTTTTTT.

In its sample, this clonotype was seen many times. This chain connects TRBV20-1 to TRBJ2-1; D may match TRBD1 or TRBD2 (5 bases each). This CDR3 contains 13 residues. From germline, CDR1 is DFQATT and CDR2 SNEGSKA (reference sequence). The CDR3 region is CSRRGREGNEQFF. For the CDR3, the DNA is TGCTCCCGACGGGGCAGGGAAGGTAATGAGCAGTTCTTC.

This clonotype was seen a few times. The chain employs TRBV6-1 and TRBJ2-4, with D perhaps assigned TRBD1 or TRBD2 (5 bases each). V was trimmed by 3 bases and J by 0 bases, leaving 18 bases between them. Germline CDR1 is MNHNS and CDR2 is SASEGT. The CDR3 sequence is 18 residues long. CDR3 region: CASSDWGISMAAKNIQYF. The CDR3 bases are TGTGCCAGCAGTGACTGGGGGATTTCAATGGCAGCCAAAAACATTCAGTACTTC.

Concerning this clonotype: One end of the junction fails to match germline, which may point to a read error. The chain couples TRBV7-3 to TRBJ2-1, with 9 positions matching TRBD2. The CDR3 runs 17 residues. Germline V CDR1 and CDR2: SGHTA, FQGTGA. The CDR3 region has the DNA TGTGCCAGCAGCTTAACGGGTGGCGGGAGGGTGTACAGTGAGCAGTTCTTC. Amino acids: CASSLTGGGRVYSEQFF.

In its sample, this clonotype was seen many times. The chain carries TRBV6-5 and TRBJ2-7; TRBD1 matches at 8 bases. The V segment lost 0 bases and the J segment 3 bases; nucleotides outside the gene matches: 7. This CDR3 contains 16 residues. CDR1 is MNHEY, CDR2 SVGAGI, per germline. CDR3 amino acids: CASSYSKQGVYYEQYF. The CDR3 coding sequence is TGTGCCAGCAGTTACTCGAAACAGGGGGTCTACTACGAGCAGTACTTC.

This clonotype appeared many times. This sequence joins TRBV6-2 or TRBV6-3 and TRBJ2-1, with D unclear. The CDR3 spans 13 residues. The germline gives CDR1 MNHEY, CDR2 SVGEGT. The V gene lost 6 bases and the J gene lost 1 base, with 7 bases spanning the gap. The CDR3 protein is CASRKGSYNEQFF. In DNA form, the CDR3 reads TGTGCCAGCAGAAAGGGTTCCTACAATGAGCAGTTCTTC.

This clonotype was counted at least ten times. The V and J genes are TRBV20-1 and TRBJ2-7; D possibly corresponds to TRBD2 (5 bases). The V gene lost 3 bases and the J gene lost 2 bases, with 11 bases spanning the gap. Germline lookup yields CDR1 DFQATT and CDR2 SNEGSKA (reference sequence). This CDR3 has 13 amino acids. The CDR3 protein is CSARWWETYEQYF. DNA for the CDR3: TGCAGTGCTAGGTGGTGGGAGACCTACGAGCAGTACTTC.

The CDR3 region has the DNA TGTGCCAGCAGCCAAAATATGGGACATAATCAGCCCCAGCATTTT. It yields the protein CASSQNMGHNQPQHF. The genes are TRBV3-1 and TRBJ1-5; D possibly corresponds to TRBD1 (6 bases). V shed 2 bases and J shed 4 bases, with 12 bases lying between them. The CDR3 has 15 residues. Germline V CDR1 and CDR2: LGHDT, YNNKEL (reference sequence).

The rearrangement joins TRBV20-1 to TRBJ1-6; no clear D. The CDR3 is made up of 14 amino acids. V lost 0 bases to trimming and J lost 0 bases, with 3 bases between them. Germline assignment: CDR1 DFQATT and CDR2 SNEGSKA (reference sequence). In DNA, the CDR3 is TGCAGTGCTAGAGAGGACTCCTATAATTCACCCCTCCACTTT. Residues: CSAREDSYNSPLHF.

CDR3 nucleotide sequence: TGTGCCAGCAGCCACACTGAGGGAAGCGGGAGAGAGGTCGGGGAGCTGTTTTTT. Residues: CASSHTEGSGREVGELFF. The chain employs TRBV7-3 and TRBJ2-2; 8 nucleotides match TRBD2. CDR3 length: 18 amino acids. Trimming at V came to 5 bases and at J to 7 bases, leaving 18 bases not matched to a gene. From germline, CDR1 is SGHTA and CDR2 FQGTGA.

The rearrangement links TRBV9 to TRBJ2-1; TRBD1 aligns across 7 bases. V dropped 7 bases and J dropped 3; count of bases not matched to a gene: 7. The CDR3 runs to 14 residues. Germline-derived CDR1 and CDR2 are SGDLS and YYNGEE. In DNA, the CDR3 is TGTGCCAGCGGTGACAGGGACCTCTACAATGAGCAGTTCTTC. This sequence encodes CASGDRDLYNEQFF.

The CDR3 here is CASSQDLGVNEKLFF. CDR3 DNA: TGCGCCAGCAGCCAAGATTTGGGGGTTAATGAAAAACTGTTTTTT. The chain links TRBV4-1 to TRBJ1-4; tentative D call: TRBD1 (5 bases). This CDR3 has 15 residues. Germline V gives CDR1 MGHRA, CDR2 YSYEKL. Trimming stripped 0 bases from V and 4 bases from J, with 9 bases between.

This clonotype appeared a few times. The chain links TRBV6-2 or TRBV6-3 to TRBJ2-7; D gene unclear. V lost 2 bases to trimming and J lost 5 bases, with 10 bases between them. Per the germline V gene, CDR1 is MNHEY and CDR2 is SVGEGT. This CDR3 has 13 amino acids. CDR3 region: CASSYPVPDEQYF. DNA for the CDR3: TGTGCCAGCAGTTACCCAGTTCCGGACGAGCAGTACTTC.

This clonotype showed up many times. The J gene is TRBJ2-2, the V gene TRBV18, with D tentatively TRBD2 (6 bases). V lost 0 bases and J 0 bases, leaving 8 bases between the germline ends. This CDR3 has 16 residues. In germline, CDR1 is KGHSH, CDR2 LQKENI. The CDR3 DNA sequence: TGTGCCAGCTCACCACCGAGACTAGCGAACACCGGGGAGCTGTTTTTT. Protein product: CASSPPRLANTGELFF.

The count of this clonotype is one. This may stem from a read error, because a much larger clone lies one nucleotide away. Likely a read error: the CDR3 ends without its conserved phenylalanine or tryptophan. The chain uses TRBV5-1 and TRBJ2-1; TRBD2 might be the D (6 bases). V was pared by 4 bases and J by 0 bases, with 14 bases between. The germline gives CDR1 SGHRS, CDR2 YFSETQ. The CDR3 contains 16 residues. DNA for the CDR3: TGCGCCAGCAGCCCAGACACGGACTACTCCTACAATGAGCAGTTCCTC. It codes for CASSPDTDYSYNEQFL.